A single sample gave rise to the 17 T cell receptor beta chains below, sequenced in a study of identical twins. TCRdb independently ran MiXCR on the 5' RACE reads; one entry per CDR3 protein. The table has about 660,000 distinct CDR3 sequences, 8.6% seen once; the top ten hold 0.98%. These same records also appear under a second study, on yellow fever vaccine responses in identical twins.

Material for sequencing was PBMCs. The source is a woman under 30 in good health.

The V and J genes are TRBV6-5 and TRBJ2-1, with TRBD2 matching 13 bases. CDR3 length: 16 residues. The trim removed 3 bases at V and 13 bases at J, leaving 12 bases unmatched. CDR1 is MNHEY and CDR2 is SVGAGI in the germline V gene. Here the CDR3 reads CASSYRTSGGAHNQFF. CDR3 sequence (DNA): TGTGCCAGCAGTTATCGCACTAGCGGGGGGGCCCATAATCAGTTCTTC.

The chain joins TRBV5-1 to TRBJ1-1; no reliable D call. The length of the CDR3 is 15 residues. V was shortened by 4 bases and J by 4 bases, with 17 bases between the two germline ends. Germline assignment: CDR1 SGHRS and CDR2 YFSETQ. The CDR3 sequence: CASSDGRLFGTEAFF. CDR3 coding DNA: TGCGCCAGCAGCGATGGACGGCTGTTCGGCACTGAAGCTTTCTTT.

Many counts were recorded for this clonotype. The V gene is TRBV7-3, the J gene TRBJ2-4; TRBD1 aligns across 8 bases. CDR1 and CDR2 (germline): SGHTA, FQGTGA. The CDR3 is 16 amino acids. Unmatched junction bases numbered 7, after V lost 3 bases and J lost 3 bases. CDR3 residues: CASSLDRVLDKNIQYF. CDR3 bases: TGTGCCAGCAGCTTGGACAGGGTTCTAGACAAAAACATTCAGTACTTC.

This clonotype was counted only a few times. V gene TRBV2 combines with J gene TRBJ2-1; the D gene is possibly TRBD1 (6 bases). This CDR3 region has 14 residues. In germline, CDR1 is SNHLY, CDR2 FYNNEI. V was cut by 7 bases and J by 0 bases, with 10 bases left in between. DNA for the CDR3: TGTGCCAGCATAAGGGGGTACTCCTACAATGAGCAGTTCTTC. Translation: CASIRGYSYNEQFF.

A few counts support this clonotype. The rearrangement links TRBV7-3 to TRBJ1-1, with D possibly TRBD1 on 6 matching bases. The CDR3 is 15 amino acids. Germline V gives CDR1 SGHTA, CDR2 FQGTGA. The V gene lost 1 base and the J gene lost 5 bases, with 14 bases spanning the gap. The CDR3 sequence is CASSLRGGGRTEAFF. In DNA form, the CDR3 reads TGTGCCAGCAGCTTAAGAGGAGGGGGTAGGACTGAAGCTTTCTTT.

A few counts support this clonotype. The V call is TRBV5-1, the J call TRBJ2-7, with no clear D. CDR1 and CDR2 from the germline V gene are SGHRS and YFSETQ. The germline V and J ends were trimmed by 4 bases and 0 bases, with 8 bases remaining between them. The CDR3 extends over 13 amino acids. In nucleotides, the CDR3 is TGCGCCAGCAGCGAGGTGAACTCCTACGAGCAGTACTTC. It yields the protein CASSEVNSYEQYF.

V and J are TRBV4-3 and TRBJ2-7, with TRBD2 matching over 11 bases. In germline, CDR1 is LGHNA, CDR2 YSLEER. J lost 2 bases, V lost 0 bases, and 3 bases had no gene match. This CDR3 is built from 16 residues. DNA of the CDR3: TGCGCCAGCAGCCAAGATATAGCGGGAGGGGCCTACGAGCAGTACTTC. It encodes CASSQDIAGGAYEQYF.

Many counts were recorded for this clonotype. The V and J genes are TRBV15 and TRBJ2-1, with 13 bases lining up with TRBD2. The germline CDR1 and CDR2 sequences are LNHNV and YYDKDF (reference sequence). Trimming cost V 1 base and J 3 bases; bases outside gene matches: 9. This CDR3 has 19 residues. CDR3 bases: TGTGCCACCAGCAGAGTAACTAGCGGGGGGGGATTTAGCTACAATGAGCAGTTCTTC. Its protein is CATSRVTSGGGFSYNEQFF.

This clonotype was counted a few times. This chain links TRBV27 with TRBJ2-1, with 11 bases identical to TRBD2. CDR1 MNHEY and CDR2 SMNVEV come from the germline V gene (reference sequence). The ends lost 5 bases at V and 5 bases at J; junction bases unmatched: 8. The CDR3 runs 16 residues. The CDR3 loop reads CASSESSGRGDNEQFF. CDR3 nucleotides: TGTGCCAGCAGTGAGAGTAGCGGGAGGGGGGACAATGAGCAGTTCTTC.

The genes are TRBV28 and TRBJ2-2; D uncertain. With 6 bases removed from V and 5 bases from J, the gap between germline ends came to 13 bases. CDR3 length equals 14 residues. Germline V lookup: CDR1 MDHEN, CDR2 SYDVKM. CDR3 coding DNA: TGTGCCAGCAGAGTTCAAATGGGAACCGGGGAGCTGTTTTTT. Its protein is CASRVQMGTGELFF.

This clonotype showed up many times. This rearrangement joins TRBV3-1 to TRBJ1-6; D remains ambiguous. Trimming cost V 0 bases and J 12 bases, with 6 bases left between them. CDR3 size: 12 residues. Germline assignment: CDR1 LGHDT and CDR2 YNNKEL (reference sequence). Here the CDR3 reads CASSQDVRPLHF. Written as DNA, the CDR3 is TGTGCCAGCAGCCAAGATGTTAGACCCCTCCACTTT.

This clonotype was detected a few times. The V call is TRBV20-1, the J call TRBJ2-7; TRBD1 matches 7 bases. CDR1 is DFQATT and CDR2 is SNEGSKA in the germline V gene (reference sequence). V lost 6 bases and J lost 5; bases outside the gene matches: 19. The CDR3 covers 16 residues. The CDR3 is CSASPPWTGRQDEQYF. The CDR3, as DNA: TGCAGTGCCAGCCCCCCTTGGACAGGCCGGCAGGACGAGCAGTACTTC.

This clonotype appeared many times. This chain joins TRBV5-1 and TRBJ2-7; 7 bases align to TRBD2. The CDR3 consists of 16 residues. Germline values: CDR1 SGHRS, CDR2 YFSETQ. The V and J ends lost 1 base and 2 bases, in that order; junction bases with no gene match: 9. This CDR3 reads CASSLWASGITYEQYF. Here the CDR3 DNA reads TGCGCCAGCAGCTTGTGGGCTAGCGGAATAACCTACGAGCAGTACTTC.

This clonotype was recorded at least ten times. This chain links TRBV7-2 with TRBJ2-1; TRBD1 aligns across 8 bases. The V segment lost 5 bases and the J segment 9 bases; nucleotides outside the gene matches: 6. This CDR3 is 13 amino acids long. CDR1 SGHTA and CDR2 FQGNSA come from the germline V gene. For the CDR3, the DNA is TGTGCCAGCAGCCTTCGACAGGGGCCTGAGCAGTTCTTC. As protein: CASSLRQGPEQFF.

This clonotype was found a few times. The J gene is TRBJ2-1, the V gene TRBV7-6; TRBD1 matches 8 bases. Germline CDR1 is SGHVS and CDR2 is FNYEAQ. CDR3 length equals 15 residues. V shed 2 bases, J shed 8 bases, and the junction held 8 bases outside the gene matches. The CDR3 reads CASSLWAGGGYEQFF. The CDR3 DNA sequence: TGTGCCAGCAGCTTATGGGCAGGGGGCGGGTATGAGCAGTTCTTC. The full variable domain, completed using reference TRBV7-6 and TRBJ2-1, is GAGVSQSPRYKVTKRGQDVALRCDPISGHVSLYWYRQALGQGPEFLTYFNYEAQQDKSGLPNDRFSAERPEGSISTLTIQRTEQRDSAMYRCASSLWAGGGYEQFFGPGTRLTVL.

The chain carries TRBV6-2 or TRBV6-3 and TRBJ2-7; D not certain. V dropped 3 bases and J dropped 0 bases, with 15 bases sitting between them. The CDR3 consists of 16 residues. Germline lookup yields CDR1 MNHEY and CDR2 SVGEGT. The CDR3 is CASSYTEGKVSYEQYF. The CDR3 DNA reads as TGTGCCAGCAGTTATACAGAAGGAAAAGTCTCCTACGAGCAGTACTTC.

The gene calls are TRBV25-1 and TRBJ2-3; 10 bases match TRBD1. Germline trimming cut 4 bases from V and 11 bases from J; bases unmatched to any gene: 6. The CDR3 contains 13 residues. Germline loops: CDR1 MGHDK, CDR2 SYGVNS. The CDR3, as DNA: TGTGCCAGCAGTGGGGACAGGGGCCAACAGCAGTATTTT. It encodes CASSGDRGQQQYF.